Below, 4 T cell receptor beta chains from the same sample are listed, as sequenced in a study of shared clonotypes between healthy human individuals. Produced via immunoSEQ multiplex PCR; TCRdb's table is partial and in-frame only. The table records more than 850,000 clones, 78% of them present only once. The sequencing input was memory CD4+ T cells from PBMCs. Indicated subset: CD45RA-negative fraction. The origin of the receptors is a man aged 18 to 35 in good health. Some clones in this sample may be carry-over from other donors' samples.

This clone was seen a single time. This chain joins TRBV11-3 and TRBJ2-2, with D possibly TRBD2 on 5 matching bases. The CDR3 sequence is 13 residues long. V was shortened by 3 bases and J by 4 bases, with 6 bases between the two germline ends. CDR1 SGHNT and CDR2 YENEEA come from the germline V gene. The CDR3 here is CASSFTSTGELFF. CDR3 nucleotide sequence: TGTGCCAGCAGCTTCACTAGCACCGGGGAGCTGTTTTTT.

This chain links TRBV23-1 with TRBJ2-1; no clear D gene. TRBV23-1 has ORF status, its function being uncertain. The ends were cut back, 6 bases at V and 8 bases at J, with 8 bases in the middle. CDR3 length equals 11 residues. In DNA, the CDR3 is TGCGCCAGCAGCCGGCGGTATGAGCAGTTCTTC. Translating gives CASSRRYEQFF.

This chain links TRBV27 with TRBJ1-4; 8 bases agree with TRBD1. Germline V gene data show CDR1 as MNHEY and CDR2 as SMNVEV (reference sequence). V was pared by 3 bases and J by 8 bases, with 5 bases of the junction left unmatched. The CDR3 is 14 residues long. The CDR3 spells CASSLLRGQEKLFF. CDR3 in DNA: TGTGCCAGCAGTTTGCTCAGGGGGCAGGAAAAACTGTTTTTT.

The rearrangement joins TRBV28 to TRBJ2-3; TRBD1 aligns across 8 bases. CDR3 length: 14 residues. CDR1 and CDR2 from the germline V gene are MDHEN and SYDVKM. V gave up 6 bases and J gave up 3 bases; unmatched junction bases: 5. CDR3 amino acids: CASRGTGLTDTQYF. In DNA form, the CDR3 reads TGTGCCAGCAGAGGGACAGGACTTACAGATACGCAGTATTTT.